Listed here is a single TCR beta chain. Specimens obtained from alopecia areata patients comprised lesional scalp punch biopsies and peripheral blood. The CDR3 contains 15 residues. Germline-derived CDR1 and CDR2 are SQVTM and ANQGSEA. V was shortened by 7 bases and J by 0 bases, with 15 bases between the two germline ends. This sample was taken from a study of CD8+ T cells in alopecia areata. Reverse transcription of extracted RNA yielded cDNA, which provided the sequencing template. The data were produced by immunoSEQ multiplex PCR, yet TCRdb's version contains in-frame clones alone and is incomplete. The sample holds roughly 250,000 clones; roughly two thirds are singletons and the top ten take around 1.2%.

This clonotype was sampled from a human donor with alopecia areata. This chain uses TRBV29-1 with TRBJ2-2, with D possibly matching TRBD1 (6 bases). This specimen was CD4+ T cells sorted from blood, taken at week 0. The CDR3 coding sequence is TGCAGCGCCGCCGACAGGCCGTCGAACACCGGGGAGCTGTTTTTT. It translates to CSAADRPSNTGELFF.